These 32 T cell receptor beta chains were sequenced from one sample in a study of OX40 agonist ivuxolimab in advanced cancers. Library creation used the immunoSEQ multiplex PCR assay. What TCRdb holds here is the immuneACCESS table cut down to in-frame rearrangements. Part of the clones is not present; checked against another copy, under half of the missing clones reflect an unresolved V gene, and the others are unexplained. The sample table shows more than 75,000 clones, and around 91% are seen once. Approximately 0.38% of the sample is in the top ten clones. Material: CD4+ or CD8+ T cells sorted from blood, obtained in a trial of the OX40 agonist ivuxolimab. The receptors come from an adult with an advanced solid tumor such as melanoma, head and neck, liver or kidney cancer.

CDR3 DNA: TGTGCCAGCAGTTCCCAGGTCGCAGGGAGGGCAGATACGCAGTATTTT. Translated, it gives CASSSQVAGRADTQYF. V and J are TRBV7-8 and TRBJ2-3, with 7 bases matching TRBD2. CDR1 and CDR2 (germline): SGHVS, FQNEAQ. The V segment lost 6 bases and the J segment 4 bases; nucleotides outside the gene matches: 13. This CDR3 spans 16 amino acids.

V and J are TRBV5-1 and TRBJ2-1; no firm D call. The germline CDR1 and CDR2 sequences are SGHRS and YFSETQ. V was pared by 1 base and J by 0 bases, with 8 bases between. This CDR3 spans 15 amino acids. The CDR3 here is CASSLIRSSYNEQFF. The CDR3 coding sequence is TGCGCCAGCAGCTTGATAAGAAGCTCCTACAATGAGCAGTTCTTC. The complete variable domain, with remaining parts taken from reference TRBV5-1 and TRBJ2-1, reads KAGVTQTPRYLIKTRGQQVTLSCSPISGHRSVSWYQQTPGQGLQFLFEYFSETQRNKGNFPGRFSGRQFSNSRSEMNVSTLELGDSALYLCASSLIRSSYNEQFFGPGTRLTVL.

This chain uses TRBV25-1 with TRBJ2-3; TRBD1 aligns across 10 bases. Germline V gene data show CDR1 as MGHDK and CDR2 as SYGVNS. This CDR3 region has 14 residues. V lost 8 bases, J lost 6 bases, and 8 bases stayed unmatched. The CDR3 is CASSPGQGGDTQYF. The CDR3 nucleotides are TGTGCCAGCTCCCCAGGACAGGGGGGCGATACGCAGTATTTT.

This chain uses TRBV15 with TRBJ1-4; no firm D call. V lost 0 bases and J 8 bases, leaving 7 bases between the germline ends. The germline gives CDR1 LNHNV, CDR2 YYDKDF (reference sequence). CDR3 length equals 13 residues. The CDR3 spells CATSRETSEKLFF. The CDR3 DNA sequence: TGTGCCACCAGCAGAGAGACTTCCGAAAAACTGTTTTTT.

The gene calls are TRBV18 and TRBJ2-1; D is possibly TRBD1 or TRBD2 (5 bases each). V lost 4 bases to trimming and J lost 7 bases, with 8 bases between them. CDR3 length equals 12 residues. Per germline, CDR1 KGHSH and CDR2 LQKENI. The CDR3 is CASSLGTNEQFF. The CDR3 DNA sequence: TGTGCCAGCTCACTCGGGACGAATGAGCAGTTCTTC.

The J gene is TRBJ2-7, the V gene TRBV27, with D possibly TRBD2 on 6 matching bases. This CDR3 region has 15 residues. V was clipped by 8 bases and J by 0 bases, with 17 bases between them. From germline, CDR1 is MNHEY and CDR2 SMNVEV (reference sequence). The CDR3 sequence is CASGPLATSSYEQYF. CDR3 bases: TGTGCCAGCGGCCCTCTAGCGACCAGCTCCTACGAGCAGTACTTC.

This sequence joins TRBV19 and TRBJ2-1, with 11 bases aligning to TRBD2. The trim removed 5 bases at V and 3 bases at J, leaving 6 bases unmatched. CDR3 length equals 16 residues. Germline CDR1 reads LNHDA; CDR2 reads SQIVND (reference sequence). Written as DNA, the CDR3 is TGTGCCAGTAGTTCACTGACTAGCGGGAACTACAATGAGCAGTTCTTC. Its protein is CASSSLTSGNYNEQFF.

V gene TRBV5-1 combines with J gene TRBJ2-3, with D unclear. The CDR3 totals 15 residues. Germline V gene sequence: CDR1 SGHRS, CDR2 YFSETQ. Between the trimmed V and J ends, which lost 0 bases and 2 bases, there was a span of 10 bases. The CDR3 loop is CASSLEGRSTDTQYF. DNA of the CDR3: TGCGCCAGCAGCTTGGAAGGCAGATCCACAGATACGCAGTATTTT.

This sequence joins TRBV27 and TRBJ1-4; no clear D. This CDR3 region has 14 residues. Germline CDR1 MNHEY, CDR2 SMNVEV (reference sequence). Between the trimmed V and J ends, which lost 0 bases and 4 bases, there was a span of 6 bases. This CDR3 reads CASSLSQLNEKLFF. The CDR3 nucleotides are TGTGCCAGCAGTTTATCACAGCTTAATGAAAAACTGTTTTTT.

The J gene is TRBJ2-1, the V gene TRBV7-8, with D maybe TRBD2 (6 bases). The CDR3 is made up of 17 amino acids. Trimming cost V 7 bases and J 0 bases, with 19 bases left between them. CDR1 SGHVS and CDR2 FQNEAQ come from the germline V gene. The CDR3 DNA sequence: TGTGCCAGCACCCTCGGTAGGGCGGGAAACTCCTACAATGAGCAGTTCTTC. Amino acid sequence: CASTLGRAGNSYNEQFF.

The gene calls are TRBV6-6 and TRBJ2-2; D call uncertain. Trimming removed 0 bases from V and 4 bases from J, with 9 bases in between. This CDR3 has 15 amino acids. Germline values: CDR1 MNHNY, CDR2 SVGAGI (reference sequence). The CDR3 nucleotides are TGTGCCAGCAGTTACTCGGATAGGTTCACCGGGGAGCTGTTTTTT. It yields the protein CASSYSDRFTGELFF.

The genes are TRBV30 and TRBJ2-2; 9 positions match TRBD2. Germline CDR1 is GTSNPN and CDR2 is SVGIG (reference sequence). The trim removed 3 bases at V and 4 bases at J, leaving 6 bases unmatched. The CDR3 sequence is 15 residues long. CDR3 bases: TGTGCCTGGAGGGGTAGCGGGAGAAGCACCGGGGAGCTGTTTTTT. Its translation: CAWRGSGRSTGELFF.

V is TRBV7-9 and J is TRBJ2-7; D ambiguous. The ends were cut back, 5 bases at V and 1 base at J, with 12 bases in the middle. CDR3 size: 14 residues. CDR1 and CDR2 from the germline V gene are SEHNR and FQNEAQ (reference sequence). The CDR3 protein is CASSPDRLSYEQYF. For the CDR3, the DNA is TGTGCCAGCAGCCCAGACCGCCTATCCTACGAGCAGTACTTC.

The V and J genes are TRBV6-1 and TRBJ2-7, with unresolved D. The ends were cut back, 7 bases at V and 0 bases at J, with 13 bases in the middle. The CDR3 is 14 residues long. CDR1 is MNHNS and CDR2 is SASEGT in the germline V gene. The CDR3 reads CASTRGVSSYEQYF. As DNA, the CDR3 is TGTGCCAGCACCCGAGGCGTTAGCTCCTACGAGCAGTACTTC.

The J gene is TRBJ2-7, the V gene TRBV5-1, with unresolved D. V lost 3 bases, J lost 7 bases, and 17 bases lay in between. Germline V gene sequence: CDR1 SGHRS, CDR2 YFSETQ. The CDR3 extends over 14 amino acids. The CDR3 here is CASSSPTPLREQYF. DNA of the CDR3: TGCGCCAGCAGCTCGCCGACTCCTCTGAGAGAGCAGTACTTC.

This chain uses TRBV20-1 with TRBJ2-7; TRBD2 aligns across 7 bases. The V and J ends lost 7 bases and 5 bases, in that order; junction bases with no gene match: 5. The CDR3 runs to 11 residues. Germline CDR1 and CDR2: DFQATT and SNEGSKA (reference sequence). CDR3 nucleotides: TGCAGTGGGGGAGGGAGCGACGAGCAGTACTTC. Its protein is CSGGGSDEQYF.

CDR3 region: CASSAGIAGILYNEQFF. The CDR3 region has the DNA TGTGCCAGTAGTGCCGGAATAGCGGGAATACTGTACAATGAGCAGTTCTTC. The rearrangement uses TRBV19 and TRBJ2-1; 8 bases match TRBD2. The CDR3 consists of 17 residues. CDR1 and CDR2 from the germline V gene are LNHDA and SQIVND (reference sequence). V dropped 5 bases and J dropped 4; count of bases not matched to a gene: 13.

The chain's CDR3 is CASSTQGYQYEQYF. For the CDR3, the DNA is TGTGCCAGCAGCACCCAGGGCTATCAGTACGAGCAGTACTTC. The rearrangement links TRBV13 to TRBJ2-7, with a tentative D call TRBD1 (5 bases). Germline loops: CDR1 PRHDT, CDR2 FYEKMQ (reference sequence). Trimming cost V 5 bases and J 4 bases, with 15 bases left between them. The CDR3 is 14 residues long.

The chain recombines TRBV7-8 with TRBJ2-1; D tentatively reads TRBD1 or TRBD2 (5 bases each). CDR1 and CDR2 from the germline V gene are SGHVS and FQNEAQ. The CDR3 contains 15 residues. V shed 2 bases and J shed 0 bases, with 8 bases lying between them. The CDR3 DNA follows: TGTGCCAGCAGCTTATCCGGGACCTCCTACAATGAGCAGTTCTTC. This sequence encodes CASSLSGTSYNEQFF.

The rearrangement joins TRBV5-1 to TRBJ2-5; 9 nucleotides line up with TRBD1. The CDR3 is 13 residues long. Germline CDR1 and CDR2: SGHRS and YFSETQ. The J segment lost 13 bases and the V segment lost 4 bases, leaving 11 bases of the junction unmatched. CDR3 residues: CASSKEPTGGGYF. CDR3 nucleotides: TGCGCCAGCAGCAAAGAGCCGACAGGGGGAGGGTACTTC.

This chain connects TRBV10-3 to TRBJ1-6; D may be TRBD1 (6 bases). V lost 0 bases and J lost 6, with 9 bases in between. The CDR3 has 15 residues. Germline values: CDR1 ENHRY, CDR2 SYGVKD. The CDR3: CAISESGQSNSPLHF. The CDR3 region has the DNA TGTGCCATCAGTGAGTCAGGACAGTCTAATTCACCCCTCCACTTT.

The rearrangement joins TRBV7-2 to TRBJ2-7; 8 bases agree with TRBD1. V dropped 2 bases and J dropped 3; count of bases not matched to a gene: 6. Per the germline V gene, CDR1 is SGHTA and CDR2 is FQGNSA. The CDR3 sequence is 15 residues long. Here the CDR3 reads CASSLSGTGIYEQYF. CDR3 bases: TGTGCCAGCAGCTTATCCGGGACAGGCATCTACGAGCAGTACTTC.

The sample holds one count of this clone. V is TRBV2 and J is TRBJ2-3; 9 nucleotides match TRBD2. CDR1 SNHLY and CDR2 FYNNEI come from the germline V gene. V lost 5 bases, J lost 5 bases, and 11 bases stayed unmatched. The CDR3 loop spans 16 amino acids. CDR3 coding DNA: TGTGCCAGCAGTACCCAAATAGCGGGAGCGGGAGATACGCAGTATTTT. It codes for CASSTQIAGAGDTQYF.

The chain has TRBV30 and TRBJ1-6; D ambiguous. The CDR3 totals 13 residues. The germline V gene has CDR1 GTSNPN and CDR2 SVGIG (reference sequence). V was pared by 3 bases and J by 7 bases, with 10 bases between. CDR3 in amino acids: CAWSQEGNSPLHF. The DNA for the CDR3 is TGTGCCTGGAGCCAAGAGGGAAATTCACCCCTCCACTTT. The entire variable domain, with the rest obtained from reference TRBV30 and TRBJ1-6, is as follows: SQTIHQWPATLVQPVGSPLSLECTVEGTSNPNLYWYRQAAGRGLQLLFYSVGIGQISSEVPQNLSASRPQDRQFILSSKKLLLSDSGFYLCAWSQEGNSPLHFGNGTRLTVT.

V gene TRBV19 combines with J gene TRBJ2-1, with D tentatively TRBD1 or TRBD2 (5 bases each). This CDR3 is built from 16 residues. V lost 5 bases and J 2 bases, leaving 16 bases between the germline ends. The germline CDR1 and CDR2 sequences are LNHDA and SQIVND (reference sequence). This CDR3 reads CASSPRDRTTYNEQFF. The CDR3 DNA reads TGTGCCAGTAGTCCCCGGGACCGCACCACCTACAATGAGCAGTTCTTC.

This clone occurred a few times. V gene TRBV19 combines with J gene TRBJ1-5; D is possibly TRBD1 (6 bases). Germline-derived CDR1 and CDR2 are LNHDA and SQIVND (reference sequence). Trimming cost V 4 bases and J 6 bases, with 22 bases left between them. The CDR3 is 17 amino acids. The chain's CDR3 is CASSTVRGGRGVQPQHF. The CDR3 bases are TGTGCCAGTAGTACCGTAAGGGGGGGGCGCGGGGTTCAGCCCCAGCATTTT.

V gene TRBV28 combines with J gene TRBJ1-2; 8 bases map to TRBD1. The trim removed 4 bases at V and 1 base at J, leaving 2 bases unmatched. CDR3 length equals 14 residues. The germline CDR1 and CDR2 sequences are MDHEN and SYDVKM. CDR3 in amino acids: CASSSGQDNYGYTF. In DNA, the CDR3 is TGTGCCAGCAGTTCGGGACAGGATAACTATGGCTACACCTTC.

The V call is TRBV6-1, the J call TRBJ2-6; D is unresolved. The CDR3 consists of 13 residues. The germline gives CDR1 MNHNS, CDR2 SASEGT. The V end lost 4 bases, the J end lost 4 bases, and 5 bases lay between the germline ends. The CDR3 loop reads CASSGAGANVLTF. Written as DNA, the CDR3 is TGTGCCAGCAGTGGGGCGGGGGCCAACGTCCTGACTTTC.

The gene calls are TRBV2 and TRBJ2-7; perhaps TRBD1 as D (6 bases). The germline gives CDR1 SNHLY, CDR2 FYNNEI. Trimming removed 2 bases at V and 3 bases at J, with 11 bases between. CDR3 length: 14 amino acids. The CDR3 region has the DNA TGTGCCAGCAGTGAATCCCTAGGGGGCTACGAGCAGTACTTC. Translated: CASSESLGGYEQYF.

The chain is built from TRBV7-2 and TRBJ2-1; weak D call: TRBD2 (6 bases). Germline V gives CDR1 SGHTA, CDR2 FQGNSA. V was trimmed by 0 bases and J by 8 bases, leaving 11 bases between them. CDR3 length equals 14 residues. In DNA, the CDR3 is TGTGCCAGCAGCTTAGCGGGAGGCAGGGATGAGCAGTTCTTC. Protein: CASSLAGGRDEQFF.

V gene TRBV5-4 combines with J gene TRBJ2-1; TRBD2 is a possible D gene (6 bases). Germline CDR1 and CDR2: SGHNT and YYREEE (reference sequence). The germline V and J ends were trimmed by 4 bases and 0 bases, with 20 bases remaining between them. This CDR3 has 18 residues. This CDR3 reads CASSRPGLRFVSYNEQFF. The CDR3 DNA is TGTGCCAGCAGCAGACCGGGACTCCGCTTTGTCTCCTACAATGAGCAGTTCTTC.

The V and J genes are TRBV19 and TRBJ2-7; D is ambiguous. Germline V lookup: CDR1 LNHDA, CDR2 SQIVND (reference sequence). V was cut by 1 base and J by 5 bases, with 21 bases left in between. The CDR3 loop spans 17 amino acids. The CDR3 region has the DNA TGTGCCAGTAGTATAGGGTCGACGTCGGCGGTAATGAACGAGCAGTACTTC. This sequence encodes CASSIGSTSAVMNEQYF.